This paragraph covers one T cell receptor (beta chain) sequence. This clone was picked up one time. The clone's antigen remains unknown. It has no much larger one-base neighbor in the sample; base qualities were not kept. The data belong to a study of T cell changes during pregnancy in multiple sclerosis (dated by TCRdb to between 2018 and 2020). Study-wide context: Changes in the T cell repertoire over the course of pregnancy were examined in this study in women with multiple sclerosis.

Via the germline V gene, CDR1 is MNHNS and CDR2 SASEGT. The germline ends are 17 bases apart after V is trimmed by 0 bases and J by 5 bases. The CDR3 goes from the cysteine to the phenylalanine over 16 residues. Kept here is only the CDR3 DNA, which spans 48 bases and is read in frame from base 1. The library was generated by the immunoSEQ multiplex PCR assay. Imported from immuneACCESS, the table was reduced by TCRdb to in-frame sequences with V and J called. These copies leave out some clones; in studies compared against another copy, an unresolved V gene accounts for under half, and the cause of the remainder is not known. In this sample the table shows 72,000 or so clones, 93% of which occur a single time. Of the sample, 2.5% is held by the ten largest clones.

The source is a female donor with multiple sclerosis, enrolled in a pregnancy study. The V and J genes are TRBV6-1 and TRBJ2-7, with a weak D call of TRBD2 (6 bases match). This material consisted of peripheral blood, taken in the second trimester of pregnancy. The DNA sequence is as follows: TGTGCCAGCAGTGAAGCGTTGGCAGGGAGGCTCCACGAGCAGTACTTC. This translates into CASSEALAGRLHEQYF.